These T cell receptor beta chains were read from a single sample in a study of blood T cells in healthy people across ages. TCRdb reprocessed the 5' RACE reads with MiXCR, giving one entry per CDR3 protein. The sample holds about 1.5 million distinct CDR3 sequences, around 40% seen once. The sequencing input was blood. Every receptor here comes from a woman under 30 in good health. CDR3s include the opening cysteine and the closing phenylalanine or tryptophan. Each record gives: clone size, CDR3 length, V gene, J gene, CDR3 protein. The size of a clone is reported for some rows only, either as once, few or many, or as a class for expanded clones.

clone size: few
CDR3 length: 17
V gene: TRBV10-3
J gene: TRBJ2-1
CDR3 protein: CAISAPPGTETINEQFF

clone size: -
CDR3 length: 16
V gene: TRBV6-2/TRBV6-3
J gene: TRBJ1-1
CDR3 protein: CASSYSFSQPNTEAFF

clone size: -
CDR3 length: 13
V gene: TRBV6-5
J gene: TRBJ1-2
CDR3 protein: CASSYRADGGYTF

clone size: -
CDR3 length: 12
V gene: TRBV11-2
J gene: TRBJ2-7
CDR3 protein: CASSWDNSEQYF

clone size: -
CDR3 length: 17
V gene: TRBV20-1
J gene: TRBJ2-1
CDR3 protein: CSARDPAGLASYNEQFF

clone size: -
CDR3 length: 15
V gene: TRBV14
J gene: TRBJ2-7
CDR3 protein: CASSQELAGLYEQYF

clone size: -
CDR3 length: 14
V gene: TRBV30
J gene: TRBJ2-3
CDR3 protein: CAWRAGLATDTQYF

clone size: few
CDR3 length: 15
V gene: TRBV20-1
J gene: -
CDR3 protein: CSASDGTSGYNEQYF

clone size: -
CDR3 length: 13
V gene: TRBV7-9
J gene: TRBJ2-1
CDR3 protein: CAGSGTGSNEQFF

clone size: few
CDR3 length: 16
V gene: TRBV7-2
J gene: TRBJ2-4
CDR3 protein: CASSSSWVVAKNIQYF

clone size: -
CDR3 length: 14
V gene: TRBV29-1
J gene: TRBJ2-5
CDR3 protein: CSVERTSGGLLQYF

clone size: -
CDR3 length: 17
V gene: TRBV28
J gene: TRBJ2-1
CDR3 protein: CASSPWAQRGHNNEQFF

clone size: -
CDR3 length: 16
V gene: TRBV11-2
J gene: TRBJ2-7
CDR3 protein: CASSFGQAGSSYEQYF

clone size: few
CDR3 length: 13
V gene: TRBV9
J gene: TRBJ1-1
CDR3 protein: CASSVLVNTEAFF

clone size: -
CDR3 length: 15
V gene: TRBV7-9
J gene: TRBJ1-6
CDR3 protein: CASSSIRPGYSPLHF

clone size: few
CDR3 length: 14
V gene: TRBV20-1
J gene: TRBJ2-1
CDR3 protein: CSASWTSRDNEQFF

clone size: -
CDR3 length: 15
V gene: TRBV10-3
J gene: TRBJ2-2
CDR3 protein: CAISFGQTDAGELFF

clone size: -
CDR3 length: 16
V gene: TRBV3-1
J gene: TRBJ2-1
CDR3 protein: CASSQLGLAGGGEQFF

clone size: -
CDR3 length: 12
V gene: TRBV20-1
J gene: TRBJ1-2
CDR3 protein: CSAITGVGGYTF

clone size: -
CDR3 length: 14
V gene: TRBV12-3/TRBV12-4
J gene: TRBJ2-1
CDR3 protein: CVSSSPKDGNEQFF

clone size: -
CDR3 length: 12
V gene: TRBV29-1
J gene: TRBJ2-3
CDR3 protein: CSVVEDTDTQYF

clone size: -
CDR3 length: 15
V gene: TRBV18
J gene: TRBJ1-4
CDR3 protein: CASSQAQGTDEKLFF

clone size: -
CDR3 length: 14
V gene: TRBV18
J gene: TRBJ2-7
CDR3 protein: CASSDSGSRYEQYF

clone size: many
CDR3 length: 14
V gene: TRBV7-2
J gene: TRBJ2-7
CDR3 protein: CASSPSRSLYEQYF

clone size: few
CDR3 length: 14
V gene: TRBV20-1
J gene: TRBJ2-3
CDR3 protein: CSAPQAGSTDTQYF

clone size: -
CDR3 length: 17
V gene: TRBV4-3
J gene: -
CDR3 protein: CASSQDYRVGGEETQYF

clone size: few
CDR3 length: 11
V gene: TRBV12-3/TRBV12-4
J gene: TRBJ2-5
CDR3 protein: CASSSWNEQYF

clone size: -
CDR3 length: 13
V gene: TRBV20-1
J gene: TRBJ2-7
CDR3 protein: CSARARGTYEQYF

clone size: -
CDR3 length: 14
V gene: TRBV7-9
J gene: TRBJ1-4
CDR3 protein: CASSLATGGEKLFF

clone size: -
CDR3 length: 16
V gene: TRBV7-2
J gene: TRBJ2-3
CDR3 protein: CASSLIGGSSTDTQYF

clone size: -
CDR3 length: 15
V gene: TRBV28
J gene: TRBJ2-7
CDR3 protein: CASSLQGTGSYEQYF

clone size: -
CDR3 length: 13
V gene: TRBV3-1
J gene: TRBJ1-5
CDR3 protein: CASSQDLSGPQHF

clone size: -
CDR3 length: 16
V gene: TRBV5-1
J gene: TRBJ2-1
CDR3 protein: CASSLISPRVNNEQFF

clone size: few
CDR3 length: 13
V gene: TRBV24-1
J gene: TRBJ1-2
CDR3 protein: CATSDSNRGGYTF

clone size: -
CDR3 length: 15
V gene: TRBV6-2/TRBV6-3
J gene: TRBJ1-5
CDR3 protein: CASSRPGQGEQPQHF

clone size: -
CDR3 length: 13
V gene: TRBV28
J gene: TRBJ1-6
CDR3 protein: CASRENLISPLHF

clone size: few
CDR3 length: 13
V gene: TRBV28
J gene: TRBJ2-1
CDR3 protein: CAVAGGGYNEQFF

clone size: once
CDR3 length: 16
V gene: TRBV10-3
J gene: TRBJ1-4
CDR3 protein: CAISDRGPATNEKLFF

clone size: few
CDR3 length: 16
V gene: TRBV27
J gene: TRBJ1-2
CDR3 protein: CASSLRATGRNYGYTF

clone size: few
CDR3 length: 13
V gene: TRBV7-8
J gene: TRBJ2-3
CDR3 protein: CASIQLVTDTQYF

clone size: -
CDR3 length: 15
V gene: TRBV5-5
J gene: TRBJ1-6
CDR3 protein: CASTLAAGYNSPLHF

clone size: few
CDR3 length: 15
V gene: TRBV11-1
J gene: TRBJ2-1
CDR3 protein: CASSLQDRAYNEQFF

clone size: -
CDR3 length: 14
V gene: TRBV28
J gene: TRBJ1-5
CDR3 protein: CASAGVLANQPQHF

clone size: -
CDR3 length: 13
V gene: TRBV29-1
J gene: TRBJ1-4
CDR3 protein: CSVTGLTNEKLFF

clone size: -
CDR3 length: 15
V gene: TRBV6-5
J gene: TRBJ1-2
CDR3 protein: CASSPISGTGGGYTF

clone size: few
CDR3 length: 17
V gene: TRBV9
J gene: TRBJ2-1
CDR3 protein: CASSVAISGTGYNEQFF

clone size: -
CDR3 length: 13
V gene: TRBV7-2
J gene: TRBJ2-4
CDR3 protein: CASSLAAKSIQYF

clone size: -
CDR3 length: 15
V gene: TRBV7-2
J gene: TRBJ1-4
CDR3 protein: CASSSSDRINEKLFF

clone size: -
CDR3 length: 17
V gene: TRBV4-1
J gene: TRBJ1-2
CDR3 protein: CASSQSPGQDINYGYTF

clone size: once
CDR3 length: 16
V gene: TRBV19
J gene: TRBJ2-1
CDR3 protein: CASTTSGDSSYNEQFF

clone size: few
CDR3 length: 15
V gene: TRBV7-2
J gene: TRBJ2-5
CDR3 protein: CASSFGTSQKETQYF

clone size: -
CDR3 length: 15
V gene: TRBV7-2
J gene: TRBJ2-3
CDR3 protein: CASSLNRAGADTQYF

clone size: -
CDR3 length: 13
V gene: TRBV7-2
J gene: TRBJ2-3
CDR3 protein: CASSVDGWDTQYF